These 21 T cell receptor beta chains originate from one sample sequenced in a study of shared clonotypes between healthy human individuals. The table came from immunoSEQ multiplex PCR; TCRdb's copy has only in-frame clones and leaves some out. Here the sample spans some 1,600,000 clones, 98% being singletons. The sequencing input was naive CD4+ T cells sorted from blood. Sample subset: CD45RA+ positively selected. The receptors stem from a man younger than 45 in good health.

The chain's CDR3 is CASSSGGINEKLFF. CDR3 coding DNA: TGTGCCAGCAGTTCGGGGGGCATCAATGAAAAACTGTTTTTT. The chain is built from TRBV6-5 and TRBJ1-4; tentative D call: TRBD1 (6 bases). The CDR3 length is 14 residues. V lost 4 bases and J lost 5, with 11 bases in between. CDR1 and CDR2 (germline): MNHEY, SVGAGI.

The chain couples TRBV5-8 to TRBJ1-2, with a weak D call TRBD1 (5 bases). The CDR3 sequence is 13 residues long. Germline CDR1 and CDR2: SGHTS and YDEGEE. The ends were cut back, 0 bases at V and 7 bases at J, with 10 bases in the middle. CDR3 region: CASSLVRGSGYTF. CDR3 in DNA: TGTGCCAGCAGCTTGGTACGGGGCAGTGGCTACACCTTC.

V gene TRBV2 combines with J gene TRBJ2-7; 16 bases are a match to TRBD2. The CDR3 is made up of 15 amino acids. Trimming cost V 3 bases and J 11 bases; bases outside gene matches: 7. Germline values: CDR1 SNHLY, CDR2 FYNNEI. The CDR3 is CASSEGTSGRAWEYF. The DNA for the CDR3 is TGTGCCAGCAGTGAGGGGACTAGCGGGAGGGCCTGGGAGTACTTC.

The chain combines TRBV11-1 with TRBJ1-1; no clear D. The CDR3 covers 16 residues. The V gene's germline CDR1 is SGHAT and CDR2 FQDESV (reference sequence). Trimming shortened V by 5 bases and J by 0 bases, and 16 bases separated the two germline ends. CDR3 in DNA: TGTGCCAGCAGCCCCGGGTCCCGGCGGGTGAACACTGAAGCTTTCTTT. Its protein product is CASSPGSRRVNTEAFF.

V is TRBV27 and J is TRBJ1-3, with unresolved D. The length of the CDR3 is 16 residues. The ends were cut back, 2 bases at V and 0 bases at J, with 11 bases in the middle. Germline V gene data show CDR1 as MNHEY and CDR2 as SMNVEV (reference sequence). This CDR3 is CASSLRPVNSGNTIYF. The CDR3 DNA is TGTGCCAGCAGTTTACGGCCAGTCAACTCTGGAAACACCATATATTTT.

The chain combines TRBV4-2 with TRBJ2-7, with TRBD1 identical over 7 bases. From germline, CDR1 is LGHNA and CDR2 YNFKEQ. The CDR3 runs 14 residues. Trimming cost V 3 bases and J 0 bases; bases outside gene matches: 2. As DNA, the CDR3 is TGTGCCAGCAGCCATGGGACAGACTCCTACGAGCAGTACTTC. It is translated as CASSHGTDSYEQYF.

The CDR3 DNA is TGTGCCAGCAGTTTAGTCGGGGGAGAGCAGTACTTC. It specifies CASSLVGGEQYF. This chain connects TRBV27 to TRBJ2-7; possibly TRBD2 for D (6 bases). Germline V CDR1 and CDR2: MNHEY, SMNVEV (reference sequence). V shed 2 bases and J shed 7 bases, with 9 bases lying between them. The CDR3 totals 12 residues.

This CDR3 is CASSSGQEISYEQYF. As DNA, the CDR3 is TGTGCCAGCAGCTCGGGACAGGAGATCTCCTACGAGCAGTACTTC. The chain employs TRBV2 and TRBJ2-7; 8 bases fit TRBD1. Germline V gene data show CDR1 as SNHLY and CDR2 as FYNNEI. The trim removed 6 bases at V and 0 bases at J, leaving 7 bases unmatched. The CDR3 loop spans 15 amino acids.

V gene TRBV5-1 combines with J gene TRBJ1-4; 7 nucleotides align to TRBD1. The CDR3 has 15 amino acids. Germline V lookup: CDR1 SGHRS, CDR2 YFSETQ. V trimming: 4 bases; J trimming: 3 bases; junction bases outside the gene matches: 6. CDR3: CASSPGGTANEKLFF. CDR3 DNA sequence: TGCGCCAGCAGCCCGGGCGGGACAGCTAATGAAAAACTGTTTTTT.

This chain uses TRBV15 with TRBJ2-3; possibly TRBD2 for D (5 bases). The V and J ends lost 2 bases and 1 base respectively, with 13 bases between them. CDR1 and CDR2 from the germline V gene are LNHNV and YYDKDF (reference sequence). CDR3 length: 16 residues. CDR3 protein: CATSRRSGIRTDTQYF. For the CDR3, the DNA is TGTGCCACCAGCAGAAGGAGCGGTATTCGCACAGATACGCAGTATTTT.

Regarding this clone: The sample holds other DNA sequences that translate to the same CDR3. The CDR3 loop is CASSLDRGNTGELFF. Here the CDR3 DNA reads TGCGCCAGCAGCTTGGACAGGGGAAACACCGGGGAGCTGTTTTTT. The gene calls are TRBV5-1 and TRBJ2-2, with TRBD1 identical over 7 bases. V shed 0 bases and J 2 bases; nucleotides not matched to a gene: 1. Germline V lookup: CDR1 SGHRS, CDR2 YFSETQ. The CDR3 has 15 amino acids.

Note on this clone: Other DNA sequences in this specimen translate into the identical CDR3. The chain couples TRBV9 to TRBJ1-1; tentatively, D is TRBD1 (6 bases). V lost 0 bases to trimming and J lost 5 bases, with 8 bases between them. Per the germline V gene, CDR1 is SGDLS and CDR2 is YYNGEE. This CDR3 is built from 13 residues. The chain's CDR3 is CASSVAGDTEAFF. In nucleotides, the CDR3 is TGTGCCAGCAGCGTAGCAGGGGATACTGAAGCTTTCTTT.

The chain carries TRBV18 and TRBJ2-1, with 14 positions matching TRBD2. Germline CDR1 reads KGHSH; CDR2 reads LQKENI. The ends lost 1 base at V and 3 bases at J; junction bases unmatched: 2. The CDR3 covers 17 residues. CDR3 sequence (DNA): TGTGCCAGCTCACCACGGGGGACTAGCGGGGGCTACAATGAGCAGTTCTTC. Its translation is CASSPRGTSGGYNEQFF.

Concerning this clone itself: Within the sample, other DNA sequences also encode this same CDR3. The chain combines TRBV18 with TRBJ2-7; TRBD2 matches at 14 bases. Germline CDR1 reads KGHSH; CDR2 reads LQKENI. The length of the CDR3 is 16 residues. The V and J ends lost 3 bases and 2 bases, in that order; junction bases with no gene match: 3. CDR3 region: CASSPPGLAGAYEQYF. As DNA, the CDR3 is TGTGCCAGCTCACCCCCGGGACTAGCGGGAGCCTACGAGCAGTACTTC.

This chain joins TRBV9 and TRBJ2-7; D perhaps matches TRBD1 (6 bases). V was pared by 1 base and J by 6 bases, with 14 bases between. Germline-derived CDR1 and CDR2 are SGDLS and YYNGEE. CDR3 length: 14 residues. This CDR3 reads CASSVRAGASEQYF. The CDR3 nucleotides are TGTGCCAGCAGCGTAAGGGCAGGGGCGAGCGAGCAGTACTTC. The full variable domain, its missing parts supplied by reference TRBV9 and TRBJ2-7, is DSGVTQTPKHLITATGQRVTLRCSPRSGDLSVYWYQQSLDQGLQFLIQYYNGEERAKGNILERFSAQQFPDLHSELNLSSLELGDSALYFCASSVRAGASEQYFGPGTRLTVT.

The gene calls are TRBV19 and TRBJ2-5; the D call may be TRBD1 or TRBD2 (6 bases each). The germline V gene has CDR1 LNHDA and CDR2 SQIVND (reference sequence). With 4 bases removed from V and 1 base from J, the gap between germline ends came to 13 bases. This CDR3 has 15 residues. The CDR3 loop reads CASSSGDKLQETQYF. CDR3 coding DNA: TGTGCCAGTAGTAGCGGGGACAAGCTCCAAGAGACCCAGTACTTC.

The CDR3 sequence: CASSAGRTSPTLQYF. The CDR3 nucleotides are TGTGCCAGCAGCGCGGGACGGACCTCCCCTACGTTACAGTACTTC. The chain links TRBV11-2 to TRBJ2-7, with a tentative D call TRBD2 (6 bases). The CDR3 has 15 residues. Between the trimmed V and J ends, which lost 5 bases and 10 bases, there was a span of 24 bases. Per germline, CDR1 SGHAT and CDR2 FQNNGV.

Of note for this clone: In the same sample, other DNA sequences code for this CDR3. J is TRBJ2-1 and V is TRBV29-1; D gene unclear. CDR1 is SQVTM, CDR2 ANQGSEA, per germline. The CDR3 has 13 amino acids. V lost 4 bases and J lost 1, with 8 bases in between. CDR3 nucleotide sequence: TGCAGCGTTGTTTGGGGTTCCTACAATGAGCAGTTCTTC. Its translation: CSVVWGSYNEQFF.

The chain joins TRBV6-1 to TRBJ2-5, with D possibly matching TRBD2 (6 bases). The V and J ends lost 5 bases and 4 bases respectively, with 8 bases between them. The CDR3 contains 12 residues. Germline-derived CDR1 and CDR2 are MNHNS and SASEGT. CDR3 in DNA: TGTGCCAGCAGTCCCGGGGGAGAGACCCAGTACTTC. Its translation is CASSPGGETQYF.

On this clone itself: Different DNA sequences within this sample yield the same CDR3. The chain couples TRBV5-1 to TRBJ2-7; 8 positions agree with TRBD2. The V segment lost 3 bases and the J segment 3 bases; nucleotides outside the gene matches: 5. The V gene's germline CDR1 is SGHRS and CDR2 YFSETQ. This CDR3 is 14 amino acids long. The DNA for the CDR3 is TGCGCCAGCAGCTCGTCAAGCGGGAGCTACGAGCAGTACTTC. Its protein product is CASSSSSGSYEQYF. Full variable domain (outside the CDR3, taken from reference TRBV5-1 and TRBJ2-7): KAGVTQTPRYLIKTRGQQVTLSCSPISGHRSVSWYQQTPGQGLQFLFEYFSETQRNKGNFPGRFSGRQFSNSRSEMNVSTLELGDSALYLCASSSSSGSYEQYFGPGTRLTVT.

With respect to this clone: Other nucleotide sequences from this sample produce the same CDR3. The chain's CDR3 is CSVTRGLNTEAFF. CDR3 bases: TGCAGCGTAACCAGGGGTTTGAACACTGAAGCTTTCTTT. V usage is TRBV29-1 and J usage is TRBJ1-1, with a weak D call TRBD1 (6 bases). The germline CDR1 and CDR2 sequences are SQVTM and ANQGSEA. V lost 6 bases and J 0 bases, leaving 11 bases between the germline ends. The CDR3 has 13 residues.